This TCR beta chain was captured by sequencing in a study of T cell responses to AZD1222 COVID-19 vaccine. Findings and caveats of the study: The donor group comprised mostly white British people and more females; the analysis possibly underestimated clonal diversity. When two AZD1222 doses had been given, Spike-specific TCR breadth and depth rose. At baseline, just five to seven AZD1222 recipients tested seropositive.

Concerning this clone itself: Its target is unknown.

Clones were sequenced by immunoSEQ multiplex PCR, and TCRdb holds only the in-frame ones, with some missing. The sample lists roughly 150,000 clones, approximately 89% seen once, with about 3.7% in the top ten. This receptor was obtained from an adult in good health. Material: peripheral blood, obtained on day 0 of MenACWY control vaccination.

The CDR3 here is CASSPHGQPQHF. The DNA for the CDR3 is TGTGCCAGCAGCCCCCATGGTCAGCCCCAGCATTTT. This chain links TRBV13 with TRBJ1-5; D is undetermined. Deletions cut 5 bases from V and 6 bases from J, with 8 bases between. The CDR3 covers 12 residues. Germline-derived CDR1 and CDR2 are PRHDT and FYEKMQ (reference sequence).